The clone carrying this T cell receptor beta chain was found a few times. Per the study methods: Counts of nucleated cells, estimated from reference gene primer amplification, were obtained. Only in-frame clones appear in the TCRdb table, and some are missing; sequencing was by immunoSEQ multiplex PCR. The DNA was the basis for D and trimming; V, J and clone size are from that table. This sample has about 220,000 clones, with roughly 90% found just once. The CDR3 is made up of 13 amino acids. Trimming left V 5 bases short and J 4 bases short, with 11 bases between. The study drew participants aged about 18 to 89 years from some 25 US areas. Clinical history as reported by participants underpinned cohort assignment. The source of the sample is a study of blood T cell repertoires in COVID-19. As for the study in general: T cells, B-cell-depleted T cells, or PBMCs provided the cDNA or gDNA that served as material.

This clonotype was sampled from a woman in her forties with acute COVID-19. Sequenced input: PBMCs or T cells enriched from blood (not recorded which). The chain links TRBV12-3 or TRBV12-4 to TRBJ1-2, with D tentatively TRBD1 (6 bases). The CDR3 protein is CASSPDSSYGYTF. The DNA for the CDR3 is TGTGCCAGCAGTCCGGACAGTTCCTATGGCTACACCTTC.